This T cell receptor (beta chain) stems from a study of shared clonotypes between healthy human individuals. Study-level results: Memory subsets generally showed lower estimated richness than naive subsets.

This CDR3 spans 16 amino acids. Trimming took 3 bases from V and 3 from J, leaving 16 bases between them. Germline CDR1 reads SGDLS; CDR2 reads YYNGEE. Comment on this clone: Its antigen is unknown.

The assay was immunoSEQ multiplex PCR, and TCRdb's table has in-frame clones only and misses some. The table lists more than 1.2 million clones, around 98.5% of them singletons. Sequenced sample: naive CD4+ T cells sorted from blood. As to subset: CD45RA+ positively selected. This chain uses TRBV9 with TRBJ2-1; D not resolved. The TCR sequence derives from a man aged 30 to 39 in good health. This CDR3 is CASSGSQAGNYNEQFF. CDR3 coding DNA: TGTGCCAGCAGCGGGTCCCAAGCAGGTAACTACAATGAGCAGTTCTTC.